These 3 T cell receptor beta chains were sequenced from one sample in a study of T cell changes during pregnancy in multiple sclerosis. The protocol was immunoSEQ multiplex PCR, while the TCRdb copy is restricted to in-frame clones and leaves out a portion. Seen here are under 60,000 clones, over 80% observed once, and the top ten hold 0.45% to 0.65%. The material sequenced was CD4+ T cells from peripheral blood mononuclear cells, taken after pregnancy. These receptors were collected from a female donor with multiple sclerosis, enrolled in a pregnancy study.

This chain connects TRBV7-6 to TRBJ1-1, with a weak D call TRBD1 (5 bases). The germline CDR1 and CDR2 sequences are SGHVS and FNYEAQ. Deletions cut 8 bases from V and 1 base from J, with 11 bases between. The CDR3 runs 13 residues. This chain's CDR3 is CASQGYSNTEAFF. CDR3 DNA sequence: TGTGCCAGCCAGGGTTATTCGAACACTGAAGCTTTCTTT.

This clone was seen only a few times. The rearrangement uses TRBV7-2 and TRBJ2-1, with 9 bases aligning to TRBD2. Germline CDR1 reads SGHTA; CDR2 reads FQGNSA. The CDR3 is 18 amino acids. With 1 base clipped from V and 4 bases from J, the junction kept 11 bases outside the gene matches. The CDR3 region has the DNA TGTGCCAGCAGCTTAGAGGGCACTAGCGGGCGATTTTACAATGAGCAGTTCTTC. Encoded protein: CASSLEGTSGRFYNEQFF.

The chain couples TRBV4-3 to TRBJ2-1; 7 nucleotides match TRBD2. V lost 0 bases to trimming and J lost 8 bases; unmatched junction nucleotides: 7. CDR1 LGHNA and CDR2 YSLEER come from the germline V gene. The CDR3 totals 15 residues. The CDR3 sequence is CASSQDMGGSDEQFF. The CDR3 DNA reads as TGCGCCAGCAGCCAAGATATGGGGGGGTCCGATGAGCAGTTCTTC.